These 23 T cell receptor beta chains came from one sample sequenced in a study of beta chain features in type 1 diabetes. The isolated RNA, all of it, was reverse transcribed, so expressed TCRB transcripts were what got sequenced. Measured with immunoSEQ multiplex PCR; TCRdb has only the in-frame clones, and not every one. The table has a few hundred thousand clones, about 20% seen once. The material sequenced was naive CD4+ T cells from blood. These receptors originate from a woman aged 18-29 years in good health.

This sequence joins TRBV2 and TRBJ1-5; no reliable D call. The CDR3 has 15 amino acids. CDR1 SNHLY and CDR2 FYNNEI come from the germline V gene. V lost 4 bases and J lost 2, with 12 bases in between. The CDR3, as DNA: TGTGCCAGCAGTGGGGAGGGAAAAGGCAATCAGCCCCAGCATTTT. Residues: CASSGEGKGNQPQHF.

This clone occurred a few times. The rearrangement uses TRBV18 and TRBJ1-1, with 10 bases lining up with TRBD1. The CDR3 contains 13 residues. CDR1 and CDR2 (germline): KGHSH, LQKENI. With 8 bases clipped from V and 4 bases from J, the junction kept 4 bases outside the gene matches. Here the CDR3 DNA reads TGTGCCAGCCGGGACAGGGGAGGCACTGAAGCTTTCTTT. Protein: CASRDRGGTEAFF. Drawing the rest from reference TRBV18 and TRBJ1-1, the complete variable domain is NAGVMQNPRHLVRRRGQEARLRCSPMKGHSHVYWYRQLPEEGLKFMVYLQKENIIDESGMPKERFSAEFPKEGPSILRIQQVVRGDSAAYFCASRDRGGTEAFFGQGTRLTVV.

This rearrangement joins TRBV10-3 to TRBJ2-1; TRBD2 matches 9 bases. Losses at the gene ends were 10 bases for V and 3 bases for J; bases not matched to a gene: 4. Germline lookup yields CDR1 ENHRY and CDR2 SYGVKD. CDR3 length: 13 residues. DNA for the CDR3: TGTGCCAGCAGACTAGCGGACTACAATGAGCAGTTCTTC. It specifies CASRLADYNEQFF.

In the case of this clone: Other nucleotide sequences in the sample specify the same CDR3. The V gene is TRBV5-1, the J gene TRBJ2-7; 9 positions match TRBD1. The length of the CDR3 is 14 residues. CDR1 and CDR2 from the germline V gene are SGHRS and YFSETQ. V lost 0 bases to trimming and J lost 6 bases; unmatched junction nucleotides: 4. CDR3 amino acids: CASSLGTGVPEQYF. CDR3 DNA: TGCGCCAGCAGCTTGGGGACAGGGGTTCCCGAGCAGTACTTC.

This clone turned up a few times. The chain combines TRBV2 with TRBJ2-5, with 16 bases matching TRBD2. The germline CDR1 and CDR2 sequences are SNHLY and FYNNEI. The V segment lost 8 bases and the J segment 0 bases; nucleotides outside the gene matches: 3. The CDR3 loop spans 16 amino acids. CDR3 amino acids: CASGGLAGGNQETQYF. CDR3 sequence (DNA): TGTGCCAGCGGGGGACTAGCGGGGGGGAACCAAGAGACCCAGTACTTC. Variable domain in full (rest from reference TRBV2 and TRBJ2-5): EPEVTQTPSHQVTQMGQEVILRCVPISNHLYFYWYRQILGQKVEFLVSFYNNEISEKSEIFDDQFSVERPDGSNFTLKIRSTKLEDSAMYFCASGGLAGGNQETQYFGPGTRLLVL.

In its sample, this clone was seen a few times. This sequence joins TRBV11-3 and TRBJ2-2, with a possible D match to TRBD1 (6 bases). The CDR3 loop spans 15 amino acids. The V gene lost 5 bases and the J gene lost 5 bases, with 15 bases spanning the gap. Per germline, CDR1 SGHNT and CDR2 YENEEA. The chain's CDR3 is CASSPGQGRTGELFF. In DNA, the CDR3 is TGTGCCAGCAGCCCGGGACAAGGAAGAACCGGGGAGCTGTTTTTT. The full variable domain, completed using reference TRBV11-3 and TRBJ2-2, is EAGVVQSPRYKIIEKKQPVAFWCNPISGHNTLYWYLQNLGQGPELLIRYENEEAVDDSQLPKDRFSAERLKGVDSTLKIQPAELGDSAVYLCASSPGQGRTGELFFGEGSRLTVL.

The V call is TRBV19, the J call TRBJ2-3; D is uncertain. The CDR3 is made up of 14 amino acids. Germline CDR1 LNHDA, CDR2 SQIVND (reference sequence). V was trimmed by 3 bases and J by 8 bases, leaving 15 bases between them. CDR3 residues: CASSMAPLSGTQYF. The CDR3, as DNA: TGTGCCAGTAGTATGGCACCTCTATCGGGTACGCAGTATTTT.

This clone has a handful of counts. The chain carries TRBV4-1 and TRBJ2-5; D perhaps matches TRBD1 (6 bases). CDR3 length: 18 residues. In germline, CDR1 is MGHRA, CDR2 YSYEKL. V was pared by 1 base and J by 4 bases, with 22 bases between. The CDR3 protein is CASSQGSGPGVVGETQYF. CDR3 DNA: TGCGCCAGCAGCCAAGGTTCAGGCCCAGGGGTCGTTGGAGAGACCCAGTACTTC.

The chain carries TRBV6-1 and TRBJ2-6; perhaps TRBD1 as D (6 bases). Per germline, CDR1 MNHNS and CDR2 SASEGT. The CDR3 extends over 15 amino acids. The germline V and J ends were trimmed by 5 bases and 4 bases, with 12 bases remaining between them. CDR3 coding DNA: TGTGCCAGCAGTCACAGGGAAGTGGGGGCCAACGTCCTGACTTTC. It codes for CASSHREVGANVLTF.

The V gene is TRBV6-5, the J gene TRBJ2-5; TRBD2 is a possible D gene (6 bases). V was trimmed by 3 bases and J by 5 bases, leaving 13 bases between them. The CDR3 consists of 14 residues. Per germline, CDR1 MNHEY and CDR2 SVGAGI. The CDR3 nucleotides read TGTGCCAGCAGTTATAGGCGAAGCGGGGAGACCCAGTACTTC. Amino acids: CASSYRRSGETQYF.

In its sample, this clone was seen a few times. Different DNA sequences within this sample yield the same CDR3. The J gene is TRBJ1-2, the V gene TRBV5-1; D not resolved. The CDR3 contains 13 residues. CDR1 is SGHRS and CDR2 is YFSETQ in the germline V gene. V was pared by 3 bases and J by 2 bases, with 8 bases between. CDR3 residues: CASSSTGNYGYTF. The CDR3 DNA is TGCGCCAGCAGCTCGACGGGGAACTATGGCTACACCTTC.

The CDR3, as DNA: TGTGCCAGCAGCCGGACAGGCCAGCTCGGGGAGACCCAGTACTTC. Translation gives CASSRTGQLGETQYF. V is TRBV6-5 and J is TRBJ2-5; the match to TRBD1 covers 7 bases. The V gene's germline CDR1 is MNHEY and CDR2 SVGAGI. V lost 6 bases to trimming and J lost 5 bases; unmatched junction nucleotides: 12. The CDR3 loop spans 15 amino acids.

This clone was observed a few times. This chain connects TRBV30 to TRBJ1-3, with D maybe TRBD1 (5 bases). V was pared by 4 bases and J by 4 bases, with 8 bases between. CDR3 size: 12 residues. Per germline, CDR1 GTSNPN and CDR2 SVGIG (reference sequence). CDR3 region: CAWTGLGNTIYF. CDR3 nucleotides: TGTGCCTGGACAGGGCTAGGAAACACCATATATTTT.

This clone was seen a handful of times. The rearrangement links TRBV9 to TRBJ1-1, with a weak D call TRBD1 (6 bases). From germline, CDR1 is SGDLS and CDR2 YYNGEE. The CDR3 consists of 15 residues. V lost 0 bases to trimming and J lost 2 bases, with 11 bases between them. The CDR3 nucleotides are TGTGCCAGCAGCGTAGCTACAGGGCCAAACACTGAAGCTTTCTTT. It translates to CASSVATGPNTEAFF.

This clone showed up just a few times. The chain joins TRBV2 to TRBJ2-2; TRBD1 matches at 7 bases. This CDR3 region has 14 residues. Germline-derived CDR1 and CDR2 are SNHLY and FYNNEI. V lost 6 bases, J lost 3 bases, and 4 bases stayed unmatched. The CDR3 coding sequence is TGTGCCAGCAGCTCCGACAGGGACACCGGGGAGCTGTTTTTT. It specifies CASSSDRDTGELFF.

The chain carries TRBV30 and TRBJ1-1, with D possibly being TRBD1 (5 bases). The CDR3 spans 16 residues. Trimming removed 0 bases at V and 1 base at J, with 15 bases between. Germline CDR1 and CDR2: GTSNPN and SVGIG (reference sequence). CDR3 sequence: CAWSVPLGRGNTEAFF. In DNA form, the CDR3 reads TGTGCCTGGAGTGTACCCCTTGGGAGGGGGAACACTGAAGCTTTCTTT.

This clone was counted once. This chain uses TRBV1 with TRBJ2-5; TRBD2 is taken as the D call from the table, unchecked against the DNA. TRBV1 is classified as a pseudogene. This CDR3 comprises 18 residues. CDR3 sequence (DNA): TGCACCAGCAGCCAAGCCACAGTAAGGCGGGAGGACCAAGAGACCCAGTACTTC. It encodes CTSSQATVRREDQETQYF.

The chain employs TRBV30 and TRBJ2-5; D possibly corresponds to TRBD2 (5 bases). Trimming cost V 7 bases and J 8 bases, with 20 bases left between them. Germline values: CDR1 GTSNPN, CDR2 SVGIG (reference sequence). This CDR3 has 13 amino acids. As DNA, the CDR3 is TGTGCCTTCTCAACGGGGAGCCCCCGAACCCAGTACTTC. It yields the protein CAFSTGSPRTQYF. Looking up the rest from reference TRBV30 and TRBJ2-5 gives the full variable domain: SQTIHQWPATLVQPVGSPLSLECTVEGTSNPNLYWYRQAAGRGLQLLFYSVGIGQISSEVPQNLSASRPQDRQFILSSKKLLLSDSGFYLCAFSTGSPRTQYFGPGTRLLVL.

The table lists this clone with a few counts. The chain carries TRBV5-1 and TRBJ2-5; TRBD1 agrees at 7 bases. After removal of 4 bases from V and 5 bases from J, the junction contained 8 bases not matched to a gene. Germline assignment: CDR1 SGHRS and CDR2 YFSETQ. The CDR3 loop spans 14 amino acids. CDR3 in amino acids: CASSIGQEGETQYF. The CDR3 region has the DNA TGCGCCAGCAGCATTGGACAGGAAGGGGAGACCCAGTACTTC.

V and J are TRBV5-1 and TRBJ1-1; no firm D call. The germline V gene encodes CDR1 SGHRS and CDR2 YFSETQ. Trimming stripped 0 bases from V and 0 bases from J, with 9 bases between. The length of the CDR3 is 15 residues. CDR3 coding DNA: TGCGCCAGCAGCTTGGCCGTGGGCCTGAACACTGAAGCTTTCTTT. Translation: CASSLAVGLNTEAFF.

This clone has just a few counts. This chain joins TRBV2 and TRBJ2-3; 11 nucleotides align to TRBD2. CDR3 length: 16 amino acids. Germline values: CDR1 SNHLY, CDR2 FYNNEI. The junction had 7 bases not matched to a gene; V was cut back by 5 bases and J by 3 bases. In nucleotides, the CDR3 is TGTGCCAGCAGTCCCCGGGCTAGCGGGAGGACAGATACGCAGTATTTT. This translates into CASSPRASGRTDTQYF.

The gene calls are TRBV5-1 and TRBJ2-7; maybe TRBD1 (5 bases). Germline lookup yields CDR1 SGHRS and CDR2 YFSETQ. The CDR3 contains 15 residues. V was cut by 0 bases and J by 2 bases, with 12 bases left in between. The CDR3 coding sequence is TGCGCCAGCAGCTTGGAGCAGGGTACTGCCTACGAGCAGTACTTC. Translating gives CASSLEQGTAYEQYF.

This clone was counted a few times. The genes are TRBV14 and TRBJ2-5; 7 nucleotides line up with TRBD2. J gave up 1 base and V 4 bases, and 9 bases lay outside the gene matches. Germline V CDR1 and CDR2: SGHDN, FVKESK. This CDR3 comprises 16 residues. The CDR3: CASSPSGAGLQETQYF. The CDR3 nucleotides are TGTGCCAGCAGCCCCTCTGGAGCGGGGCTCCAAGAGACCCAGTACTTC.